Listed below are T cell receptor beta chains from one sample, sequenced in a study of blood T cell repertoires in COVID-19. The data were produced by immunoSEQ multiplex PCR, yet TCRdb's version contains in-frame clones alone and is incomplete. The table shows under 130,000 clones, with more than 75% occurring only once. The sample taken for sequencing was peripheral blood. All receptors derive from a human donor in a cohort sampled during active COVID-19. The CDR3 runs from the conserved cysteine through the conserved F or W. D genes are given only for firm matches. Part of the rows lack a size; the others show once, few, many or a class for expanded clones.

J gene | clone size | D gene | V gene | CDR3 DNA | CDR3 protein
TRBJ2-1 | NA | TRBD2 | TRBV6-5 | TGTGCCAGCAGCTCAACTAGCGGGAGGACCGATGAGCAGTTCTTC | CASSSTSGRTDEQFF
TRBJ2-6 | NA | NA | TRBV9 | TGTGCCAGCAGCGTAGGGATACCGGGACACCGATTCTCTGGGGCCAACGTCCTGACTTTC | CASSVGIPGHRFSGANVLTF
TRBJ2-3 | NA | NA | TRBV10-3 | TGTGCCATCAGTGAGTCAGGGCCAGGGACATGGCCAGATACGCAGTATTTT | CAISESGPGTWPDTQYF
TRBJ2-7 | NA | TRBD2 | TRBV27 | TGTGCCAGCAGTATGACAGGGAATAGCGGGGGGTTCTCCTACGAGCAGTACTTC | CASSMTGNSGGFSYEQYF
TRBJ1-4 | NA | NA | TRBV2 | TGTGCCAGCAGTGGGAATAGGGGAACTAATGAAAAACTGTTTTTT | CASSGNRGTNEKLFF
TRBJ1-5 | NA | TRBD1 | TRBV19 | TGTGCCAGTAGAACTCCCGACAGGGGACGCAGCCAGCCCCAGCATTTT | CASRTPDRGRSQPQHF
TRBJ2-1 | NA | NA | TRBV19 | TGTGCCAGTAGGACACAGGGTATATCGAACAATGAGCAGTTCTTC | CASRTQGISNNEQFF
TRBJ2-1 | once | NA | TRBV12-3/TRBV12-4 | TGTGCCAGCAGTTTTATAACGGATGAGCAGTTCTTC | CASSFITDEQFF
TRBJ2-7 | few | NA | TRBV11-2 | TGTGCCAGCAGCTCCGTGGGCCACGAGCAGTACTTC | CASSSVGHEQYF
TRBJ1-1 | NA | NA | TRBV5-4 | TGTGCCAGCAGCTTACCTGGGGAGGGTTTAATGAACACTGAAGCTTTCTTT | CASSLPGEGLMNTEAFF
TRBJ2-2 | NA | NA | TRBV4-1 | TGCGCCAGCAGCCAAGAAAGCGGATCGGTCACAGGGGAGCTGTTTTTT | CASSQESGSVTGELFF
TRBJ1-1 | NA | TRBD1 | TRBV2 | TGTGCCAGCAGTGATGTGGGCAGGGGGACCTCAATGAACACTGAAGCTTTCTTT | CASSDVGRGTSMNTEAFF
TRBJ1-4 | NA | TRBD1 | TRBV5-5 | TGTGCCAGCAGCTTGGAAGGGGGCGGGTCAACTAATGAAAAACTGTTTTTT | CASSLEGGGSTNEKLFF
TRBJ2-7 | NA | TRBD2 | TRBV27 | TGTGCCAGCAGGCAACCGGGACTAGGGGTGCGCGAGCAGTACTTC | CASRQPGLGVREQYF
TRBJ2-2 | NA | TRBD2 | TRBV7-6 | TGTGCCAGCAGCCCCGAGGGCGGGGGAGGTTCTGACACCGGGGAGCTGTTTTTT | CASSPEGGGGSDTGELFF
TRBJ2-2 | NA | TRBD2 | TRBV11-2 | TGTGCCAGCAGCTTAGGGCTAGCGGGAGCCACCGGGGAGCTGTTTTTT | CASSLGLAGATGELFF
TRBJ2-2 | NA | TRBD2 | TRBV5-4 | TGTGCCAGCAGCTCGAGACTAGCGGGGGCCGGGGAGCTGTTTTTT | CASSSRLAGAGELFF
TRBJ2-7 | NA | NA | TRBV9 | TGTGCCAGCAGCCAGGCAGGTTCCGAGCAGTACTTC | CASSQAGSEQYF
TRBJ1-1 | few | TRBD1 | TRBV9 | TGTGCCAGCAGCGCCGGGGACAGATCCCGGAACACTGAAGCTTTCTTT | CASSAGDRSRNTEAFF
TRBJ2-1 | NA | TRBD2 | TRBV7-2 | TGTGCCAGCAGCTTTAGCGGGGGGGCCCGGGGTGAGCAGTTCTTC | CASSFSGGARGEQFF
TRBJ2-7 | NA | NA | TRBV5-1 | TGCGCCAGCAGCGTGGTAGGGGGTCACTTAGACGGGCAGTACTTC | CASSVVGGHLDGQYF
TRBJ2-1 | NA | TRBD2 | TRBV2 | TGTGCCATCGCCGTCGGGGGGGCCAATCCCAATGAGCAGTTCTTC | CAIAVGGANPNEQFF
TRBJ2-7 | NA | TRBD2 | TRBV4-2 | TGTGCCAGCAGCGTCGGGTCGGGAGGCTCCTACGAGCAGTACTTC | CASSVGSGGSYEQYF
TRBJ2-5 | NA | TRBD2 | TRBV4-2 | TGTGCCAGCAGCCAAGATCGGTTAGCGGGTCTCCAAGAGACCCAGTACTTC | CASSQDRLAGLQETQYF
TRBJ2-5 | NA | TRBD1 | TRBV29-1 | TGCAGCGTTGAACGACAGGGACGGGAGACCCAGTACTTC | CSVERQGRETQYF
TRBJ2-7 | NA | NA | TRBV6-5 | TGTGCCAGCACCCACCCTGCAGACGAGCAGTACTTC | CASTHPADEQYF
TRBJ2-1 | NA | NA | TRBV7-3 | TGTGCCAGCAGCTTATCGGACAGCAACAATGAGCAGTTCTTC | CASSLSDSNNEQFF
TRBJ1-1 | NA | TRBD1 | TRBV2 | TGTGCCAGCATCCGACAGGGGAAGTCTGAAGCTTTCTTT | CASIRQGKSEAFF
TRBJ2-7 | NA | TRBD1 | TRBV28 | TGTGCCAGCGCTTCGGACAGGGAAAATTTGTACGAGCAGTACTTC | CASASDRENLYEQYF
TRBJ1-6 | few | NA | TRBV12-3/TRBV12-4 | TGTGCCAGCAGAGCTTTACAGGATTCACCCCTCCACTTT | CASRALQDSPLHF
TRBJ2-1 | NA | TRBD2 | TRBV24-1 | TGTGCCACCAGTGGGCCTAGCGGAGTCGTCCCAAATGAGCAGTTCTTC | CATSGPSGVVPNEQFF
TRBJ2-5 | NA | TRBD2 | TRBV11-2 | TGTGCCAGCAGCTTAGTTGGCCGAGCTAGCGGGCGACAAGAGACCCAGTACTTC | CASSLVGRASGRQETQYF
TRBJ2-7 | NA | NA | TRBV28 | TGTGCCAGCAGTTCCGGGAACCCCGGTATGGAGCAGTACTTC | CASSSGNPGMEQYF
TRBJ2-7 | few | NA | TRBV27 | TGTGCCAGCAGTTTATCAGCCCGGGTATACGGGGAAGCCTACGAGCAGTACTTC | CASSLSARVYGEAYEQYF
TRBJ2-2 | NA | TRBD1 | TRBV4-1 | TGCGCCAGCAGCCAAGATGGCGCAGGGGGCTACACCGGGGAGCTGTTTTTT | CASSQDGAGGYTGELFF
TRBJ2-3 | NA | TRBD2 | TRBV23-1 | TGCGCCAGCAGACAAAAGGGGTATATGTCTGGACTAGCGGCAGATACGCAGTATTTT | CASRQKGYMSGLAADTQYF
TRBJ2-5 | few | NA | TRBV6-1 | TGTGCCAGCAGTGAATACGTAGGACAGCCTCAAGAGACCCAGTACTTC | CASSEYVGQPQETQYF
TRBJ1-4 | NA | TRBD1 | TRBV27 | TGTGCCAGCAGTAAGCTCAGACAGGGGTTGCTCGAAAAACTGTTTTTT | CASSKLRQGLLEKLFF
TRBJ2-1 | NA | TRBD2 | TRBV7-6 | TGTGCCAGCAGCTTAGGTACTAGCGGTGATTACAATGAGCAGTTCTTC | CASSLGTSGDYNEQFF
TRBJ2-1 | NA | TRBD2 | TRBV2 | TGTGCCAGCAAAGGTAGCGGGGGGGACCCTCTCAACAATGAGCAGTTCTTC | CASKGSGGDPLNNEQFF
TRBJ1-2 | NA | TRBD1 | TRBV6-5 | TGTGCCAGTACAGAGGACAGGGACGATGGCTACACCTTC | CASTEDRDDGYTF
TRBJ1-1 | NA | TRBD1 | TRBV27 | TGTGCCAGCAGCCTTCCAGGGGACAGGGTTTACACTGAAGCTTTCTTT | CASSLPGDRVYTEAFF
TRBJ2-7 | NA | NA | TRBV5-1 | TGCGCCAGCAGCCGGGGGAAAGAGCAGTACTTC | CASSRGKEQYF
TRBJ1-2 | NA | NA | TRBV28 | TGTGCCAGCAGTCAGGGTGACTATGGCTACACCTTC | CASSQGDYGYTF
TRBJ2-2 | NA | TRBD2 | TRBV2 | TGTGCCAGCAATACTGCTAGCGGGGAACCGACCGGGGAGCTGTTTTTT | CASNTASGEPTGELFF
TRBJ2-1 | few | TRBD2 | TRBV11-2 | TGTGCCAGCAGCTTAGGGACTAGCGGTTACAATGAGCAGTTCTTC | CASSLGTSGYNEQFF
TRBJ2-2 | NA | TRBD1 | TRBV9 | TGTGCCAGCAGCCCACAGTCCGGGACAGAGAACACCGGGGAGCTGTTTTTT | CASSPQSGTENTGELFF
TRBJ2-5 | once | NA | TRBV5-6 | TGTGCCAGCAGCTTGGATCGTTCGGAGACCCAGTACTTC | CASSLDRSETQYF
TRBJ1-2 | NA | TRBD1 | TRBV5-6 | TGTGCCAGCAGCTTGGGGGACAGGGCATTCTATGGCTACACCTTC | CASSLGDRAFYGYTF
TRBJ1-6 | NA | NA | TRBV19 | TGTGCCAGTGCCAGGGGTGGGTTTATTAATTCACCCCTCCACTTT | CASARGGFINSPLHF
TRBJ2-3 | NA | TRBD2 | TRBV5-1 | TGCGCCAGCAGCTTGGGTTCTAGCGGGTCCACAGATACGCAGTATTTT | CASSLGSSGSTDTQYF
TRBJ2-3 | NA | NA | TRBV15 | TGTGCCACCAGCAGAGACCCGAGGGGCACAGATACGCAGTATTTT | CATSRDPRGTDTQYF
TRBJ2-7 | NA | TRBD2 | TRBV5-1 | TGCGCCAGCAGCTTGGTGAGCGGGAGGGCTTACTACGAGCAGTACTTC | CASSLVSGRAYYEQYF
TRBJ2-2 | NA | NA | TRBV28 | TGTGCCAGCAGTTTCCAAGGGGGGGGACGCGGCGCGAACACCGGGGAGCTGTTTTTT | CASSFQGGGRGANTGELFF
TRBJ2-7 | NA | TRBD1 | TRBV2 | TGTGCCAGCAGTGAGGACAGGGCCTACGAGCAGTACTTC | CASSEDRAYEQYF
TRBJ2-7 | once | NA | TRBV9 | TGTGCCAGCAGCGTAGGGGGGGATTCAATAGGGTACGAGCAGTACTTC | CASSVGGDSIGYEQYF
TRBJ1-5 | NA | NA | TRBV6-1 | TGTGCCAGCAGTGAAGAGAAGGTTGGGGGGACGAGCAATCAGCCCCAGCATTTT | CASSEEKVGGTSNQPQHF
TRBJ2-7 | NA | NA | TRBV6-5 | TGTGCCAGCAGTTACGCAGCGGACTCCTACGAGCAGTACTTC | CASSYAADSYEQYF
TRBJ2-2 | NA | NA | TRBV4-1 | TGCGCCAGCAGCCAAGCCGGGACATATACCGGGGAGCTGTTTTTT | CASSQAGTYTGELFF
TRBJ2-2 | NA | NA | TRBV6-1 | TGTGCCAGCAGTGAACGAGGGAATCCCCTAAATACCGGGGAGCTGTTTTTT | CASSERGNPLNTGELFF